This TCR beta chain was observed in a study of cytotoxic CD8 clonotypes in ibrutinib-treated CLL. Libraries were prepared by immunoSEQ multiplex PCR; TCRdb keeps only in-frame clonotypes and omits some of them. The sample includes roughly 330,000 clones, 67% seen only once; the top ten take roughly 6%. This clone was detected many times. Its specificity is unknown. The CDR3 has 15 residues. Germline CDR1 reads SGHTA; CDR2 reads FQGTGA. V lost 2 bases, J lost 4 bases, and 15 bases lay in between. Study results and limitations: The study sampled sustained-remission and progressing patients at different times.

This TCR was sampled from a human donor with chronic lymphocytic leukemia. The material was PBMCs, obtained after 36 months of ibrutinib treatment. V usage is TRBV7-3 and J usage is TRBJ2-7; D is undetermined. CDR3 region: CASSLPEQLTYEQYF. The CDR3 region has the DNA TGTGCCAGCAGCTTACCTGAACAGCTCACTTACGAGCAGTACTTC.